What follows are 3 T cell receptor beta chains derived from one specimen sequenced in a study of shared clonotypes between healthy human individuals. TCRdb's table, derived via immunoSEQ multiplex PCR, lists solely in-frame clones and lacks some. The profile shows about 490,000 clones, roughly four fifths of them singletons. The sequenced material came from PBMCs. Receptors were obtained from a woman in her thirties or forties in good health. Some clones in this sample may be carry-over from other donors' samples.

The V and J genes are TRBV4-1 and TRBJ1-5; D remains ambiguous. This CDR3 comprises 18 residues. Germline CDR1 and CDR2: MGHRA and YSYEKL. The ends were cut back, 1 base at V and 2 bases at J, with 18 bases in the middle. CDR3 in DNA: TGCGCCAGCAGCCAAGGACATGCCCTTACAACGCGCAATCAGCCCCAGCATTTT. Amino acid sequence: CASSQGHALTTRNQPQHF.

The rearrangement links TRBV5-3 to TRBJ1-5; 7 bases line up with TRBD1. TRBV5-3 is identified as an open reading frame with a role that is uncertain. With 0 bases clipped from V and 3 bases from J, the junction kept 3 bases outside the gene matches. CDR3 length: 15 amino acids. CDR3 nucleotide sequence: TGTGCCAGAAGCTTGGAGGGACAGACCAATCAGCCCCAGCATTTT. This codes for CARSLEGQTNQPQHF.

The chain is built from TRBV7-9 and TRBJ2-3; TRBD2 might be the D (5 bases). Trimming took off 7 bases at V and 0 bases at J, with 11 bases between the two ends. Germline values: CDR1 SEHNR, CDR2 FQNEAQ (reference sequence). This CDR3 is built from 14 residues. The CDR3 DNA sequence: TGTGCCAGCATCGGCGGACTCAGCACAGATACGCAGTATTTT. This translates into CASIGGLSTDTQYF.